This T cell receptor (beta chain) was profiled in a study of regulatory T cells in long-lasting Graves disease. Time point given: newly diagnosed GD, antithyroid drugs for less than 3 months. PBMC-derived RNA was used for the TCR library. The TCR beta library used iRepertoire HTBI primers with Arm-PCR amplification of CDR3. Each CDR3 protein is one row after TCRdb ran MiXCR on the multiplex PCR reads. In the table there are roughly 400,000 distinct CDR3 sequences, roughly 17% of which are singletons. The table lists this clonotype with a few counts. The germline V gene encodes CDR1 MNHNS and CDR2 SASEGT. The germline V and J ends were trimmed by 7 bases and 2 bases, with 12 bases remaining between them. This CDR3 spans 14 amino acids. These data also featured in a second study, about T cells in Graves' hyperthyroidism and ophthalmopathy.

This sequence originates from a woman aged 18-35 years with Graves disease. Sequenced here: peripheral blood mononuclear cells (PBMCs), sampled at new diagnosis, from a patient treated with antithyroid drugs. The V and J genes are TRBV6-1 and TRBJ2-1; D not certain. As DNA, the CDR3 is TGTGCCAGCATCGCTTCCGGACCCTACAATGAGCAGTTCTTC. It is translated as CASIASGPYNEQFF.